The T cell receptor (beta chain) under discussion was sequenced for a study of cytomegalovirus exposure and HLA in healthy donors. General study findings and limits: Follow-up analysis found HLA locus-dependent TCR association rates, highest for DRB1 and lowest for HLA-C. CMV serostatus was the only immune exposure information that was available. A later analysis appeared to link common viral pathogens to several of the most significant clusters.

Points on this clone: The antigen is not known.

Between the trimmed V and J ends, which lost 7 bases and 0 bases, there was a span of 15 bases. Germline CDR1 ENHRY, CDR2 SYGVKD. CDR3 length equals 16 residues. 13 Jbeta primers and 60 Vbeta primers were used for the PCR. TCRdb keeps only in-frame clones here, not all; method: immunoSEQ multiplex PCR. The sample consists of 150,000 to 200,000 clones, 65% to 80% of them appearing once. The receptor was derived from a woman aged 40 to 50 in good health and CMV-seronegative. The rearrangement links TRBV10-3 to TRBJ2-2; tentative D call: TRBD2 (6 bases). The sequenced sample consisted of PBMCs. CDR3 loop: CAITGSGEANTGELFF. The CDR3 DNA sequence: TGTGCCATCACAGGTAGCGGAGAGGCGAACACCGGGGAGCTGTTTTTT.